The clone carrying this T cell receptor (beta chain) was seen just once. What it binds is not known. CDR1 MNHEY and CDR2 SMNVEV come from the germline V gene (reference sequence). Unmatched junction bases numbered 6, after V lost 2 bases and J lost 6 bases. The CDR3 has 16 amino acids. Generated by immunoSEQ multiplex PCR, the TCRdb table keeps only in-frame clones and is missing some. The sample includes 65,000 to 95,000 clones, 80% to 95% of them seen just once. This sample stems from a study of OX40 agonist ivuxolimab in advanced cancers. Looking at the study overall: Participants averaged approximately 60 years of age (range about 23 to 90) and were 82.7% male. Whole-study results and caveats: At doses 0.1 to 3.0 mg/kg, CD4+ and CD8+ clones expanded.

Excluded were patients having autoimmune disease history or systemic immunosuppression. Blood specimens came from baseline, cycle 4 day 1, and cycle 7 day 1. This chain uses TRBV27 with TRBJ2-3, with 12 bases that match TRBD1. The origin of this receptor is an adult with an advanced solid tumor such as melanoma, head and neck, liver or kidney cancer. This sample comprised CD4+ or CD8+ T cells sorted from blood, obtained in a trial of the OX40 agonist ivuxolimab. The CDR3 DNA is TGTGCCAGCAGTTTAGGGACAGGGGGCTTGTCGGATACGCAGTATTTT. Encoded protein: CASSLGTGGLSDTQYF.